Following are 17 T cell receptor beta chains from one sample sequenced in a study of blood T cell repertoires in COVID-19. Assay used: immunoSEQ multiplex PCR; TCRdb lists only in-frame clones, some missing. Here the sample spans fewer than 350,000 clones, about nine tenths being singletons. The source material was PBMCs or T cells enriched from blood (not recorded which). Receptor source: a woman in her forties who had recovered from COVID-19.

V usage is TRBV7-8 and J usage is TRBJ2-5; TRBD2 matches 11 bases. J gave up 4 bases and V 0 bases, and 4 bases lay outside the gene matches. The CDR3 runs to 16 residues. Germline V gives CDR1 SGHVS, CDR2 FQNEAQ. The CDR3 protein is CASSLALAGDGETQYF. CDR3 bases: TGTGCCAGCAGCTTAGCACTAGCGGGAGACGGAGAGACCCAGTACTTC.

The chain links TRBV11-3 to TRBJ2-1; D gene unclear. This CDR3 has 14 residues. The ends were cut back, 0 bases at V and 1 base at J, with 4 bases in the middle. Germline V CDR1 and CDR2: SGHNT, YENEEA. CDR3 bases: TGTGCCAGCAGCTTAGAGGAGTCCTACAATGAGCAGTTCTTC. Translation gives CASSLEESYNEQFF.

V usage is TRBV7-5 and J usage is TRBJ1-5; the table calls TRBD1, which could not be checked here. TRBV7-5 has pseudogene status. The CDR3 has 15 residues. In nucleotides, the CDR3 is TGTGCCAGAGAAAAGAGACAGATGAACAATCAGCCCCAGCATTTT. Protein sequence: CAREKRQMNNQPQHF.

The genes are TRBV18 and TRBJ2-1; 7 bases agree with TRBD1. Germline CDR1 and CDR2: KGHSH and LQKENI. CDR3 length equals 12 residues. The junction had 1 base not matched to a gene; V was cut back by 3 bases and J by 8 bases. CDR3 in DNA: TGTGCCAGCTCACCCACAGGGGATGAGCAGTTCTTC. Protein sequence: CASSPTGDEQFF.

This sequence joins TRBV18 and TRBJ1-3; 7 nucleotides line up with TRBD1. The trim removed 6 bases at V and 0 bases at J, leaving 8 bases unmatched. The CDR3 sequence is 16 residues long. Germline CDR1 and CDR2: KGHSH and LQKENI. CDR3 residues: CASSLGQALSGNTIYF. The CDR3 DNA reads as TGTGCCAGCTCCCTAGGACAGGCGCTCTCTGGAAACACCATATATTTT.

The chain links TRBV5-1 to TRBJ2-5; D not resolved. Looked up from germline, CDR1 is SGHRS and CDR2 is YFSETQ. The length of the CDR3 is 14 residues. Trimming cost V 4 bases and J 3 bases, with 13 bases left between them. This CDR3 is CASSRQTAEETQYF. CDR3 nucleotide sequence: TGCGCCAGCAGCCGACAAACAGCCGAAGAGACCCAGTACTTC.

The chain employs TRBV29-1 and TRBJ2-3; D gene uncertain. CDR1 is SQVTM and CDR2 is ANQGSEA in the germline V gene. There are 14 residues in the CDR3. With 6 bases removed from V and 0 bases from J, the gap between germline ends came to 13 bases. The CDR3 nucleotides are TGCAGCGTGACCGCAGGTTCTAGCACAGATACGCAGTATTTT. As protein: CSVTAGSSTDTQYF.

The gene calls are TRBV30 and TRBJ1-5; tentatively, D is TRBD1 (5 bases). The CDR3 contains 13 residues. Looked up from germline, CDR1 is GTSNPN and CDR2 is SVGIG (reference sequence). Trimming removed 0 bases from V and 3 bases from J, with 6 bases in between. The CDR3, as DNA: TGTGCCTGGAGTGTACAGGACAATCAGCCCCAGCATTTT. Its translation is CAWSVQDNQPQHF.

The rearrangement links TRBV7-2 to TRBJ2-2, with 7 bases identical to TRBD2. Germline V gene data show CDR1 as SGHTA and CDR2 as FQGNSA. The CDR3 consists of 15 residues. J was trimmed by 7 bases and V by 5 bases; bases with no gene match: 10. CDR3: CASSPGRRGYGELFF. For the CDR3, the DNA is TGTGCCAGCAGCCCCGGGAGGCGGGGGTACGGGGAGCTGTTTTTT.

The V gene is TRBV24-1, the J gene TRBJ1-5; TRBD1 aligns across 8 bases. There are 16 residues in the CDR3. Trimming removed 4 bases from V and 2 bases from J; junction bases left unmatched: 6. Looked up from germline, CDR1 is KGHDR and CDR2 is SFDVKD. The chain's CDR3 is CATSDRTGSGNQPQHF. The DNA for the CDR3 is TGTGCCACCAGTGACCGGACAGGGTCGGGCAATCAGCCCCAGCATTTT.

The rearrangement joins TRBV20-1 to TRBJ2-1; maybe TRBD2 (5 bases). The V gene's germline CDR1 is DFQATT and CDR2 SNEGSKA (reference sequence). V was pared by 3 bases and J by 10 bases, with 10 bases between. The CDR3 spans 11 residues. Written as DNA, the CDR3 is TGCAGTGCTAGGACCTTAGCGGAGCAGTTCTTC. Amino acids: CSARTLAEQFF.

The chain combines TRBV21-1 with TRBJ1-2; the table assigns TRBD1, which was not confirmed against the DNA. TRBV21-1 constitutes a pseudogene. The CDR3 contains 15 residues. This chain's CDR3 is CASVRDRGETGGYTF. The DNA of the CDR3 is TGTGCCAGCGTACGAGACAGGGGGGAGACAGGTGGCTACACCTTC.

The V and J genes are TRBV5-1 and TRBJ1-5; D possibly corresponds to TRBD1 (6 bases). V was shortened by 4 bases and J by 8 bases, with 16 bases between the two germline ends. Germline V lookup: CDR1 SGHRS, CDR2 YFSETQ. The CDR3 is 14 residues long. DNA of the CDR3: TGCGCCAGCAGCGCCAGGGGCTTGGGGGAGCCCCAGCATTTT. This encodes CASSARGLGEPQHF.

This CDR3 is CASSLEGGENSPLHF. DNA of the CDR3: TGTGCCAGCAGCTTAGAAGGGGGTGAAAATTCACCCCTCCACTTT. This rearrangement joins TRBV7-3 to TRBJ1-6; a weak D match, TRBD1 (6 bases). V was shortened by 2 bases and J by 7 bases, with 12 bases between the two germline ends. CDR3 length: 15 residues. Germline values: CDR1 SGHTA, CDR2 FQGTGA.

The chain employs TRBV7-9 and TRBJ1-4; D is unclear. V lost 5 bases and J lost 7, with 23 bases in between. CDR1 is SEHNR, CDR2 FQNEAQ, per germline (reference sequence). The length of the CDR3 is 17 residues. The CDR3 reads CASSPPPRHKEGEKLFF. The CDR3 DNA reads TGTGCCAGCAGCCCCCCTCCTCGACACAAAGAAGGTGAAAAACTGTTTTTT.

This chain links TRBV4-3 with TRBJ2-5; TRBD1 aligns across 9 bases. CDR1 is LGHNA and CDR2 is YSLEER in the germline V gene. V dropped 2 bases and J dropped 5; count of bases not matched to a gene: 6. There are 15 residues in the CDR3. CDR3 residues: CASSQLGQGAETQYF. The CDR3 coding sequence is TGCGCCAGCAGCCAACTGGGACAGGGCGCCGAGACCCAGTACTTC.

On this clone itself: Other nucleotide sequences in the sample specify the same CDR3. This chain joins TRBV5-1 and TRBJ2-3; 7 nucleotides line up with TRBD1. From germline, CDR1 is SGHRS and CDR2 YFSETQ. After removal of 3 bases from V and 1 base from J, the junction contained 2 bases not matched to a gene. The CDR3 extends over 14 amino acids. The CDR3 region is CASSSGTGTDTQYF. Written as DNA, the CDR3 is TGCGCCAGCAGCTCTGGGACAGGCACAGATACGCAGTATTTT.